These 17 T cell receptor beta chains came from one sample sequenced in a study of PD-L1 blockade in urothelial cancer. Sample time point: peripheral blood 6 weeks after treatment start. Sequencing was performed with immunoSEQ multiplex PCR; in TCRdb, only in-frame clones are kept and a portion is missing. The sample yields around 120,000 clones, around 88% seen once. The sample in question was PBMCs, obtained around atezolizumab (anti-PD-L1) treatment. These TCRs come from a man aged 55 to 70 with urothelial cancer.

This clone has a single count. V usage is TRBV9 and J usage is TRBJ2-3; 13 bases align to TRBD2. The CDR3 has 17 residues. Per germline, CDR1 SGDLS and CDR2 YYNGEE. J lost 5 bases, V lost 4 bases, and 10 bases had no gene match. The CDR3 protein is CASSTGTSGTSQDTQYF. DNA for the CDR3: TGTGCCAGCAGCACAGGGACTAGCGGGACTTCCCAAGATACGCAGTATTTT.

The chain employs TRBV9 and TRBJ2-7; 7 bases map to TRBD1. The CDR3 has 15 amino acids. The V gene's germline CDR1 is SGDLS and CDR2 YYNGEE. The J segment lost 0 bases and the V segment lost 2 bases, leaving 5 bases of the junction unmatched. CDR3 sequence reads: CASSVGTVSSYEQYF. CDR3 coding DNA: TGTGCCAGCAGCGTCGGGACAGTCAGCTCCTACGAGCAGTACTTC.

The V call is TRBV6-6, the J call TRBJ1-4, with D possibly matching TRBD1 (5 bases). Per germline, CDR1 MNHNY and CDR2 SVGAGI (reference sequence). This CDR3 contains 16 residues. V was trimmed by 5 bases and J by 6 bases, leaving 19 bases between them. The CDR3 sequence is CASSAAIGAGDEKLFF. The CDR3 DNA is TGTGCCAGCAGTGCCGCAATAGGGGCAGGCGATGAAAAACTGTTTTTT.

CDR3 residues: CASSPTAGDSYEQYF. DNA for the CDR3: TGTGCCAGCAGCCCCACGGCAGGCGACTCCTACGAGCAGTACTTC. The chain couples TRBV11-2 to TRBJ2-7; no firm D call. The germline V gene has CDR1 SGHAT and CDR2 FQNNGV. V was clipped by 5 bases and J by 0 bases, with 14 bases between them. The CDR3 is 15 amino acids.

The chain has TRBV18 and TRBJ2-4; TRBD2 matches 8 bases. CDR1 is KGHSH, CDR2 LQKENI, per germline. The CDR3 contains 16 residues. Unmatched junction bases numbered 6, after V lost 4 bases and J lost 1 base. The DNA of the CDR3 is TGTGCCAGCTCACTTACTAGCGGTGGGGCCAAAAACATTCAGTACTTC. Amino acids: CASSLTSGGAKNIQYF.

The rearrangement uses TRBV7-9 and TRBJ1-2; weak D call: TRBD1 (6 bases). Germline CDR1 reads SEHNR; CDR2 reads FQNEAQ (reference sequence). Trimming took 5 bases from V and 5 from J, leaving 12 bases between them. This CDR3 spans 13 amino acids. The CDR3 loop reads CASSPDSSYGYTF. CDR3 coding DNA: TGTGCCAGCAGCCCGGACAGTTCTTATGGCTACACCTTC.

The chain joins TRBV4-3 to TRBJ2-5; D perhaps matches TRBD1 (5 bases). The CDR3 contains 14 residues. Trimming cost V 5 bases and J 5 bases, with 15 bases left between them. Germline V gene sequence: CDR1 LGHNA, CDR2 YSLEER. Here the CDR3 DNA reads TGCGCCAGCAGCACTCCAGGGTTTCGGGAGACCCAGTACTTC. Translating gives CASSTPGFRETQYF.

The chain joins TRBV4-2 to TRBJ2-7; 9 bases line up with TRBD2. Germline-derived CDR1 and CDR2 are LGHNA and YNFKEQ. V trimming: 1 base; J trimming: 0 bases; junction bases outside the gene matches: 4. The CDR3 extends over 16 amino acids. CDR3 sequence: CASSQGSGGSSYEQYF. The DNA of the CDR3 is TGTGCCAGCAGCCAAGGTAGCGGGGGTAGCTCCTACGAGCAGTACTTC.

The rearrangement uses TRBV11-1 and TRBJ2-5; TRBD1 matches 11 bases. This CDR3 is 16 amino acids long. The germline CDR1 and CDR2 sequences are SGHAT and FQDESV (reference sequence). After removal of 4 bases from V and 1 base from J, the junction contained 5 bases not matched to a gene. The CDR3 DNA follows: TGTGCCAGCAGCTCACGGGACAGGGGGGTCCAAGAGACCCAGTACTTC. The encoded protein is CASSSRDRGVQETQYF.

The CDR3 nucleotides read TGTGCCAGCTCACCAGAGAGGGAGAACACCGGGGAGCTGTTTTTT. It is translated as CASSPERENTGELFF. The chain recombines TRBV18 with TRBJ2-2; possible D gene TRBD2, 5 bases. Germline V gene lookup returns CDR1 KGHSH and CDR2 LQKENI. This CDR3 has 15 residues. Trimming removed 2 bases at V and 1 base at J, with 8 bases between. The whole variable domain, remainder taken from reference TRBV18 and TRBJ2-2, is NAGVMQNPRHLVRRRGQEARLRCSPMKGHSHVYWYRQLPEEGLKFMVYLQKENIIDESGMPKERFSAEFPKEGPSILRIQQVVRGDSAAYFCASSPERENTGELFFGEGSRLTVL.

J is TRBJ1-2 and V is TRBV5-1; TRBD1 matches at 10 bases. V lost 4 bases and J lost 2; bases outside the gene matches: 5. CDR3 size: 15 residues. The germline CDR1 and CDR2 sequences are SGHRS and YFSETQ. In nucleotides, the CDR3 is TGCGCCAGCAGCCCTTCGGGACAGGGGAACTATGGCTACACCTTC. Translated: CASSPSGQGNYGYTF. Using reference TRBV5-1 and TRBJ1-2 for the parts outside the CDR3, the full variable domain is KAGVTQTPRYLIKTRGQQVTLSCSPISGHRSVSWYQQTPGQGLQFLFEYFSETQRNKGNFPGRFSGRQFSNSRSEMNVSTLELGDSALYLCASSPSGQGNYGYTFGSGTRLTVV.

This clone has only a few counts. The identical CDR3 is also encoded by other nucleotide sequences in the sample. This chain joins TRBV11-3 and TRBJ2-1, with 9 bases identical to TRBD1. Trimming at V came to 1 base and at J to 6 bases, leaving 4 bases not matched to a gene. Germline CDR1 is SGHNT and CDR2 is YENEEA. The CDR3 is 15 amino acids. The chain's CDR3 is CASSLGPTGGNEQFF. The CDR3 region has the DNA TGTGCCAGCAGCTTAGGCCCGACAGGGGGCAATGAGCAGTTCTTC.

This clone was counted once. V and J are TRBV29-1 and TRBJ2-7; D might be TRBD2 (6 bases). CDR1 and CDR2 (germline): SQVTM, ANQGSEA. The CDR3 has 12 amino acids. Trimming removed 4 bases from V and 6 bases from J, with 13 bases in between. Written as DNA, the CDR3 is TGCAGCGTTGGGAGGGAGCGGTCCGAGCAGTACTTC. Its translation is CSVGRERSEQYF.

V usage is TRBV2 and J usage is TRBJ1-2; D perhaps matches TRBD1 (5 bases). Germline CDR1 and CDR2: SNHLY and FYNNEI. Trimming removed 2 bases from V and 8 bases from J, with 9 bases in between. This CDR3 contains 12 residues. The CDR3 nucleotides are TGTGCCAGCAGTGAAAGGGGCGGCGGCTACACCTTC. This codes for CASSERGGGYTF.

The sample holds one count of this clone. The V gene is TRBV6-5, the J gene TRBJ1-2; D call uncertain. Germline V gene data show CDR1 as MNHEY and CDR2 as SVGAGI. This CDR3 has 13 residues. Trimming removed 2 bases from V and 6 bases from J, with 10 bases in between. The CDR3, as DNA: TGTGCCAGCAGTTACCTCCCGGTTAATGGCTACACCTTC. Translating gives CASSYLPVNGYTF.

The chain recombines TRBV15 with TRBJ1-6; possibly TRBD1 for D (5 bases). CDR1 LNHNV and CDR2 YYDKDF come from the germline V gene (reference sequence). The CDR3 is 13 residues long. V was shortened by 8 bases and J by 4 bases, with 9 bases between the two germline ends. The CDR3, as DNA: TGTGCCACCGGGGGGGGATATAATTCACCCCTCCACTTT. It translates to CATGGGYNSPLHF.

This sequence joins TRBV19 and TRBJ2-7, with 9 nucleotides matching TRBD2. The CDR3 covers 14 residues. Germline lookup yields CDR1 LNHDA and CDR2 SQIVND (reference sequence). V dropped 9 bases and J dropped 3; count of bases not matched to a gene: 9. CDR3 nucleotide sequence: TGTGCCAGCGCCCACCATAGCGGGAGCTACGAGCAGTACTTC. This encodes CASAHHSGSYEQYF. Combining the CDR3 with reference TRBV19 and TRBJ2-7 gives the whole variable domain DGGITQSPKYLFRKEGQNVTLSCEQNLNHDAMYWYRQDPGQGLRLIYYSQIVNDFQKGDIAEGYSVSREKKESFPLTVTSAQKNPTAFYLCASAHHSGSYEQYFGPGTRLTVT.